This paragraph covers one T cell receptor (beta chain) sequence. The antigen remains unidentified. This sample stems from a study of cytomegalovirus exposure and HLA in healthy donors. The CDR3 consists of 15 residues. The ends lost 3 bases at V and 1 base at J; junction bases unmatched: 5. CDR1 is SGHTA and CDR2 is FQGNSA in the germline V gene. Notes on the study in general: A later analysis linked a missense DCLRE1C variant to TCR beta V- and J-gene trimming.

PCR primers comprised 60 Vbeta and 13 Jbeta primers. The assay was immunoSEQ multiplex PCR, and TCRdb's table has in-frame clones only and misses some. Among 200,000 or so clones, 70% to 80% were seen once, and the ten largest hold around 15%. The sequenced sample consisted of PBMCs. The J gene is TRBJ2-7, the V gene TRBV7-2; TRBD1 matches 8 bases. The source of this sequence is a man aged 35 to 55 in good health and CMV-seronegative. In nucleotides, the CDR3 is TGTGCCAGCAGCTTTTTTTGGGACAGGTCCTACGAGCAGTACTTC. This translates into CASSFFWDRSYEQYF. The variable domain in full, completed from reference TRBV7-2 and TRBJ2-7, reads GAGVSQSPSNKVTEKGKDVELRCDPISGHTALYWYRQSLGQGLEFLIYFQGNSAPDKSGLPSDRFSAERTGGSVSTLTIQRTQQEDSAVYLCASSFFWDRSYEQYFGPGTRLTVT.